This entry describes one T cell receptor beta chain. Its antigen is not known. In replicate PCRs of sorted subsets, approximately 200 ng DNA, tens of thousands of T cell genomes, was used. This table comes from immunoSEQ multiplex PCR, and its TCRdb copy is limited to in-frame clones, with some not included. The sample includes roughly 2.6 million clones, more than 90% of them seen just once. This sample is drawn from a study of shared clonotypes between healthy human individuals. As for the study in general: A few men and a couple of women, aged 18 to 49, were donors. Per-donor plates numbered three CD4 naive, three CD4 memory, two CD8 naive and one CD8 memory.

V shed 4 bases and J shed 0 bases, with 11 bases lying between them. The germline CDR1 and CDR2 sequences are SGHKS and YYEKEE (reference sequence). The CDR3 extends over 15 amino acids. Study-level results: Genetic and exposure-history diversity was limited by the few donors.

The sequenced sample consisted of naive CD4+ T cells sorted from blood. Indicated subset: CD45RA+ positively selected. J is TRBJ1-3 and V is TRBV5-5; D remains unclear. This TCR was recovered from a man between 18 and 35 years old in good health. CDR3 amino acids: CASSPTVLSGNTIYF. The CDR3 nucleotides read TGTGCCAGCAGCCCAACAGTGCTCTCTGGAAACACCATATATTTT.